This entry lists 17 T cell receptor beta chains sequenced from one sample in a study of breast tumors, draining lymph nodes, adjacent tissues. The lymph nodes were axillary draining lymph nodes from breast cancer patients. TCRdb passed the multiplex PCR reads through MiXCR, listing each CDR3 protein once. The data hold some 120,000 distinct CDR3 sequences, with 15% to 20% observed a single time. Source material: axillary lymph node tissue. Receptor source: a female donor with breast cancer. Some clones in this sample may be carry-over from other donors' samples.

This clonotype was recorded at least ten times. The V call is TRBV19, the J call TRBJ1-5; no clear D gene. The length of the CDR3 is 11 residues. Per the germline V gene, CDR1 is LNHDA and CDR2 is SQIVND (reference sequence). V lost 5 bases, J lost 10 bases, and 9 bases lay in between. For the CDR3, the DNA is TGTGCCAGTAGTTCAGGAGAACCCCAGCATTTT. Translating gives CASSSGEPQHF.

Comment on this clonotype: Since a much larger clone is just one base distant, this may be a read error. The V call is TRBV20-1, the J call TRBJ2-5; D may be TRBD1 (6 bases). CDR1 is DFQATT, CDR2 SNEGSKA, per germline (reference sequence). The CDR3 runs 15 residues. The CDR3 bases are TGCAGTGCTGGTTTCACAGGGATCGGACAAGCGACCCAGTACTTC. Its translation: CSAGFTGIGQATQYF.

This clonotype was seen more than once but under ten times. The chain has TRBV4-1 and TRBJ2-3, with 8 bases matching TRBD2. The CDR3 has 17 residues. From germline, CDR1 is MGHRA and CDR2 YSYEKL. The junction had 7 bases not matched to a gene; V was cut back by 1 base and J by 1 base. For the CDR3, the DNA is TGCGCCAGCAGCCAAGTTCCCACGGGGGGGGGCACAGATACGCAGTATTTT. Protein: CASSQVPTGGGTDTQYF.

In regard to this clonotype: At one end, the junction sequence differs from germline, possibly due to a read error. The CDR3 region has the DNA TGTGCCAGCAGCCAAGTCGGGGGAACCTCTGGAAACACCATATGTTTT. It translates to CASSQVGGTSGNTICF. This chain connects TRBV3-1 to TRBJ1-3, with D possibly being TRBD1 (5 bases). CDR1 is LGHDT, CDR2 YNNKEL, per germline (reference sequence). There are 16 residues in the CDR3. Supplemented by reference TRBV3-1 and TRBJ1-3, the full variable domain reads DTAVSQTPKYLVTQMGNDKSIKCEQNLGHDTMYWYKQDSKKFLKIMFSYNNKELIINETVPNRFSPKSPDKAHLNLHINSLELGDSAVYFCASSQVGGTSGNTICFGEGSWLTVV.

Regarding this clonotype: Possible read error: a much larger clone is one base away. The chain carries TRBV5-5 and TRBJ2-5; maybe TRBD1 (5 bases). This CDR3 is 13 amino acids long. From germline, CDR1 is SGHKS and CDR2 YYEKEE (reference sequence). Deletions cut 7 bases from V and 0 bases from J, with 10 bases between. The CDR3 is CASGSDNQETQYF. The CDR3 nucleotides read TGTGCCAGCGGCTCGGACAACCAAGAGACCCAGTACTTC. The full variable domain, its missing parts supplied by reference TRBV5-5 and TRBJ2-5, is DAGVTQSPTHLIKTRGQQVTLRCSPISGHKSVSWYQQVLGQGPQFIFQYYEKEERGRGNFPDRFSARQFPNYSSELNVNALLLGDSALYLCASGSDNQETQYFGPGTRLLVL.

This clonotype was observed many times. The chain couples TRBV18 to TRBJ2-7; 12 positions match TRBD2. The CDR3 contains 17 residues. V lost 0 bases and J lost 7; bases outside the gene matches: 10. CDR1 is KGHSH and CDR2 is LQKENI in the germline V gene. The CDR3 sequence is CASSPPSLAGGSSEQYF. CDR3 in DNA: TGTGCCAGCTCACCACCGTCTCTAGCGGGAGGGTCTAGTGAGCAGTACTTC. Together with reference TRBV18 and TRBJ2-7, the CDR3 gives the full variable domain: NAGVMQNPRHLVRRRGQEARLRCSPMKGHSHVYWYRQLPEEGLKFMVYLQKENIIDESGMPKERFSAEFPKEGPSILRIQQVVRGDSAAYFCASSPPSLAGGSSEQYFGPGTRLTVT.

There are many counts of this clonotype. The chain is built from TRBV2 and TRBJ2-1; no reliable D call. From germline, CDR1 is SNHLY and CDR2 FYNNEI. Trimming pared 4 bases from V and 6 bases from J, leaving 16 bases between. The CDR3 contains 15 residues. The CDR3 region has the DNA TGTGCCAGCAGTGTTGAGGCTATTGGGGTCAATGAGCAGTTCTTC. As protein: CASSVEAIGVNEQFF.

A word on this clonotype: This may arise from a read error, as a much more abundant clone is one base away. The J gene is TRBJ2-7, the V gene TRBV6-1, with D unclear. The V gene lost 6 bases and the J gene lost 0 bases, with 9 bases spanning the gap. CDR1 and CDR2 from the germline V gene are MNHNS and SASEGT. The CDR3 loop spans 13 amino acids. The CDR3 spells CASSAAPSYEQYF. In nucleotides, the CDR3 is TGTGCCAGCAGCGCGGCCCCCTCCTACGAGCAGTACTTC.

Written as DNA, the CDR3 is TGTGCCAGCAGCTTAGCGCCTAGGGGTGGCTCTGGAAACACCATATATTTT. Protein product: CASSLAPRGGSGNTIYF. The chain links TRBV11-2 to TRBJ1-3, with TRBD1 as a possible D gene (5 bases). V was cut by 1 base and J by 0 bases, with 13 bases left in between. This CDR3 comprises 17 residues. CDR1 SGHAT and CDR2 FQNNGV come from the germline V gene.

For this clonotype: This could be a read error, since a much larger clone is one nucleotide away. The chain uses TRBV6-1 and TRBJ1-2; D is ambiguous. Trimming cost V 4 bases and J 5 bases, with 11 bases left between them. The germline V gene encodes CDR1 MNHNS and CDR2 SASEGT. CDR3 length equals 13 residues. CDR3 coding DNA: TGTGCCAGCAGTGTTGAGGGCACGTATGGCTACACCTTC. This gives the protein CASSVEGTYGYTF.

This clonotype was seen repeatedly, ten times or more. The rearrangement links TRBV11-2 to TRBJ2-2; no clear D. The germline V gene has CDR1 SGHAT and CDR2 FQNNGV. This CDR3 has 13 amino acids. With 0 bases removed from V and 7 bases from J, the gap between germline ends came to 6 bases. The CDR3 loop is CASSLDTGGELFF. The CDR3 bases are TGTGCCAGCAGCTTAGATACGGGCGGGGAGCTGTTTTTT.

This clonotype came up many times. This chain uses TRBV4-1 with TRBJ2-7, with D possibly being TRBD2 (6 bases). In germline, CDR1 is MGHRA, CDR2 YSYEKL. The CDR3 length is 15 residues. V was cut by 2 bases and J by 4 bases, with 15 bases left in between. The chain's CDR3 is CASSQPTGRRYEQYF. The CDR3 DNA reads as TGCGCCAGCAGCCAACCCACCGGGAGAAGATACGAGCAGTACTTC.

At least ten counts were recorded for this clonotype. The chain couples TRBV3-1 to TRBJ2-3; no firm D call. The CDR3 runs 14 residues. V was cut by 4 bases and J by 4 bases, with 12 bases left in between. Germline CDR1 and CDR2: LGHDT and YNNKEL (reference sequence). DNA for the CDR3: TGTGCCAGCAGCCGAGAGGAACCCGCAGATACGCAGTATTTT. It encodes CASSREEPADTQYF.

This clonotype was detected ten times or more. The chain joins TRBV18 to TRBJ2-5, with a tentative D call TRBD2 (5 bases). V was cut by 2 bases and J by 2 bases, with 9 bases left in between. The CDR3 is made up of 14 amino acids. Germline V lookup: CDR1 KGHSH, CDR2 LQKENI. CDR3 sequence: CASSPYGGQETQYF. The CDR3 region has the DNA TGTGCCAGCTCACCATATGGCGGGCAAGAGACCCAGTACTTC.

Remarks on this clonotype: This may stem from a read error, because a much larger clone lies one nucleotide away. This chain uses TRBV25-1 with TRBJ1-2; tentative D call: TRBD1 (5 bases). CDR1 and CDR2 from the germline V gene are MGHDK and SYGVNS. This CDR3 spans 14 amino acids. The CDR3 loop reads CAGSELGREVGYTF. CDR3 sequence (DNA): TGTGCCGGCAGTGAATTGGGCAGGGAGGTAGGCTACACCTTC.

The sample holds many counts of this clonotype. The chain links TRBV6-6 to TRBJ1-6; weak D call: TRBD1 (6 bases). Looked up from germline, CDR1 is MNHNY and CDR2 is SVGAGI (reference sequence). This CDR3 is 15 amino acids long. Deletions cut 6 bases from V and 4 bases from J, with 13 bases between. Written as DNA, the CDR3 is TGTGCCAGCAGCGAAGTTAGGGGGTATAATTCACCCCTCCACTTT. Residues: CASSEVRGYNSPLHF.

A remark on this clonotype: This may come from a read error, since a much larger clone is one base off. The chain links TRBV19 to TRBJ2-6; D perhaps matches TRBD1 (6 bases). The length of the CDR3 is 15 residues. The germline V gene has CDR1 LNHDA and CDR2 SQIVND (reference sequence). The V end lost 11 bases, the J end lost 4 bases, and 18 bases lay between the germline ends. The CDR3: CARTTNRAGANVLTF. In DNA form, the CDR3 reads TGTGCCCGTACCACGAACAGGGCCGGGGCCAACGTCCTGACTTTC.